This TCR beta chain was found in a study of blood T cells in healthy people across ages. Each donor was a healthy Caucasian individual from Russia, aged about 6 to 100. A second PCR, run for roughly 7 to 11 cycles, used a sample-barcoded 5' primer plus a J-beta primer mix. TCRdb redid the calling of the 5' RACE reads with MiXCR, one entry per CDR3 protein. The data show about a million distinct CDR3 sequences, around two fifths seen once. The sequencing sample was made of blood. The TCR was taken from a man between 18 and 29 years old in good health.

CDR3 in amino acids: CASSQGQGAPNYGYTF. CDR3 coding DNA: TGCGCCAGCAGCCAAGGACAGGGAGCCCCTAACTATGGCTACACCTTC. The chain uses TRBV4-1 and TRBJ1-2; the match to TRBD1 covers 7 bases. V lost 1 base to trimming and J lost 0 bases; unmatched junction nucleotides: 5. The germline V gene encodes CDR1 MGHRA and CDR2 YSYEKL. This CDR3 is 16 amino acids long.